This T cell receptor (beta chain) stems from a study of OX40 agonist ivuxolimab in advanced cancers. Germline CDR1 KGHSH, CDR2 LQKENI. Germline trimming cut 4 bases from V and 2 bases from J; bases unmatched to any gene: 4. This CDR3 has 14 amino acids. Sequencing used immunoSEQ multiplex PCR; TCRdb keeps in-frame clones, though not all of them. The sample contains tens of thousands of clones, approximately 90% of which appear only once. The TCR was taken from an adult with an advanced solid tumor such as melanoma, head and neck, liver or kidney cancer. Material: CD4+ or CD8+ T cells sorted from blood, obtained in a trial of the OX40 agonist ivuxolimab. This rearrangement joins TRBV18 to TRBJ2-5; TRBD1 matches at 7 bases. CDR3 loop: CASSLPGQQETQYF. The CDR3 DNA sequence: TGTGCCAGCTCACTACCGGGACAGCAAGAGACCCAGTACTTC.